The clone carrying this T cell receptor beta chain has only a few counts. The antigen is undetermined. These data are taken from a study of T cell responses to AZD1222 COVID-19 vaccine. V lost 2 bases to trimming and J lost 1 base, with 15 bases between them. The CDR3 length is 17 residues. From germline, CDR1 is MGHRA and CDR2 YSYEKL. General study points: Clonal diversity was possibly underestimated; the donors were predominantly white British and more often female. The study sampled repertoires only after the peak T cell response.

Sequencing used immunoSEQ multiplex PCR; TCRdb keeps in-frame clones, though not all of them. The repertoire holds around 110,000 clones, with about 85% as singletons. The input for sequencing was peripheral blood, taken 28 days after the second AZD1222 dose. The sequence was collected from an adult who received the AZD1222 COVID-19 vaccine. The V call is TRBV4-1, the J call TRBJ1-5; D unclear. CDR3 region: CASSQRILVGSNQPQHF. The CDR3 nucleotides are TGCGCCAGCAGCCAAAGAATATTGGTCGGAAGCAATCAGCCCCAGCATTTT.